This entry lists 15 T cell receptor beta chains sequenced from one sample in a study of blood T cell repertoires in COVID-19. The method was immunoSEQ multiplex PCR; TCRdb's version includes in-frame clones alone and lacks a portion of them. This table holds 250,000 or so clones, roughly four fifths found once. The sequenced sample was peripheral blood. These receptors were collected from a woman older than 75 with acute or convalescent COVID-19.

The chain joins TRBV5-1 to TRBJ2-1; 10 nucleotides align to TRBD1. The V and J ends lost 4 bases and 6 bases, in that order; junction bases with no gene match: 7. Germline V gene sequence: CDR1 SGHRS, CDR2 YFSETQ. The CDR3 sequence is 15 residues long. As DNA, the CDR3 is TGCGCCAGCAGCACCGGGACAGGGGAGGCCAATGAGCAGTTCTTC. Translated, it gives CASSTGTGEANEQFF.

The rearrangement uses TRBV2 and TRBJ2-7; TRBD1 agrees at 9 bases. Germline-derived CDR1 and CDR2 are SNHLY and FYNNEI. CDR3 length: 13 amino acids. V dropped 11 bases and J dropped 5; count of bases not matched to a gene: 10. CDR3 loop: CAAGGDRAHEQYF. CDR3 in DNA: TGTGCCGCCGGCGGGGACAGGGCTCACGAGCAGTACTTC.

CDR3 sequence reads: CASSRRSGTSRDTQYF. CDR3 sequence (DNA): TGTGCCAGCAGCCGCCGTAGCGGGACGAGTCGGGATACGCAGTATTTT. The chain recombines TRBV5-6 with TRBJ2-3, with TRBD2 identical over 8 bases. Germline V lookup: CDR1 SGHDT, CDR2 YYEEEE. This CDR3 is built from 16 residues. Trimming removed 4 bases from V and 6 bases from J; junction bases left unmatched: 13.

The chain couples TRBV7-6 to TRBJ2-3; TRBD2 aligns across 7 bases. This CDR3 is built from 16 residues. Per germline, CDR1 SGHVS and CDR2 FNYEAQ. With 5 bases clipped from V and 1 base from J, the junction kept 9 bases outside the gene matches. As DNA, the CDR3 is TGTGCCAGCAGCATCGTGGGAGGGCGGGGCACAGATACGCAGTATTTT. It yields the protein CASSIVGGRGTDTQYF.

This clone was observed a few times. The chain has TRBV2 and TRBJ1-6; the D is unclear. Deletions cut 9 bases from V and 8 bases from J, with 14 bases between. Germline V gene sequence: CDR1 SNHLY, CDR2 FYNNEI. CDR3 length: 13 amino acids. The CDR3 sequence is CASAPEGYSPLHF. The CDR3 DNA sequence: TGTGCCAGTGCCCCCGAGGGATATTCACCCCTCCACTTT.

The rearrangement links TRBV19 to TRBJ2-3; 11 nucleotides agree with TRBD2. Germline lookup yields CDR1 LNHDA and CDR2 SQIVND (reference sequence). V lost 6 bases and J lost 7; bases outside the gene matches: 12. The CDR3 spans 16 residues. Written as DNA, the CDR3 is TGTGCCAGTAGGGAACATCAGCTAGCGGGAGGAAATACGCAGTATTTT. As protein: CASREHQLAGGNTQYF.

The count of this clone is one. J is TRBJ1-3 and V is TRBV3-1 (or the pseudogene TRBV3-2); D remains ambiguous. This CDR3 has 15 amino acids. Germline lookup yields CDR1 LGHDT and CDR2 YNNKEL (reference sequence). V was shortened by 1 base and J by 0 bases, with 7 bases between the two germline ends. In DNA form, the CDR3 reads TGTGCCAGCAGCCAAGCAGGCCGCTCTGGAAACACCATATATTTT. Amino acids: CASSQAGRSGNTIYF.

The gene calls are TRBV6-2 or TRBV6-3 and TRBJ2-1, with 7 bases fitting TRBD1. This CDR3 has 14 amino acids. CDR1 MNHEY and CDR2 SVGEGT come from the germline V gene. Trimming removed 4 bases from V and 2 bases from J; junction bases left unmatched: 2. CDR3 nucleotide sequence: TGTGCCAGCAGTTCGGGACAGACCTACAATGAGCAGTTCTTC. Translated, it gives CASSSGQTYNEQFF.

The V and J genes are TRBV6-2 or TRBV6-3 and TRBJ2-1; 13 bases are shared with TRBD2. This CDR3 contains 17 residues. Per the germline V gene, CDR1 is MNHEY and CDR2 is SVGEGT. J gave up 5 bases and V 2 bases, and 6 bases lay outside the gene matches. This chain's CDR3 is CASSYRSTSGRNNEQFF. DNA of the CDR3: TGTGCCAGCAGTTACCGATCGACTAGCGGGAGGAACAATGAGCAGTTCTTC.

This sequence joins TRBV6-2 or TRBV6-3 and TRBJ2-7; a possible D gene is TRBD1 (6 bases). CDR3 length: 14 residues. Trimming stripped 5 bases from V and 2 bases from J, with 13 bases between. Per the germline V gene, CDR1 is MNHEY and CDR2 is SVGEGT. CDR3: CASSDPGHPYEQYF. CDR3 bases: TGTGCCAGCAGTGATCCGGGACACCCCTACGAGCAGTACTTC.

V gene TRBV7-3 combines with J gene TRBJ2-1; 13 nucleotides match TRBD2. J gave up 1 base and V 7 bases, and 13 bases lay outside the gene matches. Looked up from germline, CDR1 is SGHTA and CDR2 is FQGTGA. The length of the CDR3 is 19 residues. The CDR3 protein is CASTIKAGLAGASYNEQFF. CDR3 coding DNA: TGTGCCAGCACCATAAAGGCCGGACTAGCGGGAGCGTCCTACAATGAGCAGTTCTTC.

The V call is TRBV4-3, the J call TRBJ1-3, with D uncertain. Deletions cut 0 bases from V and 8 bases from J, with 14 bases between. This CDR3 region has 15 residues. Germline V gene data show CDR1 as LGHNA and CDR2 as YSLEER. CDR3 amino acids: CASSQEVLRGDTIYF. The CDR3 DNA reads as TGCGCCAGCAGCCAAGAGGTCCTCCGAGGAGACACCATATATTTT.

The CDR3 DNA reads TGTGCCAGCAGTTTAAGGACAGGGAACAATGAGCAGTTCTTC. As protein: CASSLRTGNNEQFF. This sequence joins TRBV6-5 and TRBJ2-1; 8 nucleotides line up with TRBD1. Germline CDR1 reads MNHEY; CDR2 reads SVGAGI. The V and J ends lost 4 bases and 5 bases, in that order; junction bases with no gene match: 4. The CDR3 loop spans 14 amino acids.

CDR3 nucleotides: TGTGCCAGCAGCCGGACTAGCAGAGCAGATACGCAGTATTTT. It encodes CASSRTSRADTQYF. The chain recombines TRBV7-2 with TRBJ2-3, with 8 bases matching TRBD2. The CDR3 totals 14 residues. The ends lost 5 bases at V and 4 bases at J; junction bases unmatched: 5. Germline-derived CDR1 and CDR2 are SGHTA and FQGNSA.

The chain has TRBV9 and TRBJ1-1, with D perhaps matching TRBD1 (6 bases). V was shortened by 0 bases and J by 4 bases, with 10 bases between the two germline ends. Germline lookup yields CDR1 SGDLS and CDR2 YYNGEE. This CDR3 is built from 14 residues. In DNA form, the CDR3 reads TGTGCCAGCAGCGTAGGGATACAGGGCACTGAAGCTTTCTTT. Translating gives CASSVGIQGTEAFF.